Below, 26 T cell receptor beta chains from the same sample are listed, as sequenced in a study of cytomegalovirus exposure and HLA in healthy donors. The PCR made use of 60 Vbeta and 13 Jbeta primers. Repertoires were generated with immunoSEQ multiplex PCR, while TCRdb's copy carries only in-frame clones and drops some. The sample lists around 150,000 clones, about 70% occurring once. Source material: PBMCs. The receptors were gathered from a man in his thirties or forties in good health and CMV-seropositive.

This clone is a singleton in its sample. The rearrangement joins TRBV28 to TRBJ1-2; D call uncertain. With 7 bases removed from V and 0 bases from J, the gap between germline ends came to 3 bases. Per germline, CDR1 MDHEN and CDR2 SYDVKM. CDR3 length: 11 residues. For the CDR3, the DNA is TGTGCCAGCATAGCTAACTATGGCTACACCTTC. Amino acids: CASIANYGYTF.

The CDR3 reads CASSFGGRWGSEQFF. For the CDR3, the DNA is TGTGCCAGCAGCTTCGGCGGGAGGTGGGGAAGTGAGCAGTTCTTC. The chain uses TRBV7-8 and TRBJ2-1, with 8 bases that match TRBD2. Unmatched junction bases numbered 10, after V lost 3 bases and J lost 9 bases. The germline V gene has CDR1 SGHVS and CDR2 FQNEAQ. The CDR3 is 15 residues long.

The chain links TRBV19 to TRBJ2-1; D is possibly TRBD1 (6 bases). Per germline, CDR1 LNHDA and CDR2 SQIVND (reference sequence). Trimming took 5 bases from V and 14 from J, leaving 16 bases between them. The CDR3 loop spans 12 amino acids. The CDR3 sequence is CASSAGQSLKFF. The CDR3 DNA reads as TGTGCCAGTAGTGCCGGACAGTCCCTTAAGTTCTTC.

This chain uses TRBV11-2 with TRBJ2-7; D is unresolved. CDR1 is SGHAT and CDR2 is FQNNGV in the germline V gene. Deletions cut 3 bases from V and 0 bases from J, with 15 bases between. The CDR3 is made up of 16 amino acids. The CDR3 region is CASSFRRAESSYEQYF. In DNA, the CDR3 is TGTGCCAGCAGCTTCCGGAGAGCCGAGAGCTCCTACGAGCAGTACTTC.

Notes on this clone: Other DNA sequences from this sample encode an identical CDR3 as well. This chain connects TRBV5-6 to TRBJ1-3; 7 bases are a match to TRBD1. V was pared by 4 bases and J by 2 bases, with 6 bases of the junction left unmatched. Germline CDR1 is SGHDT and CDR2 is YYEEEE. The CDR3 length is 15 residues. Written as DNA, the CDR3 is TGTGCCAGCAGCCCGGGTCAGGGGGCTGGAAACACCATATATTTT. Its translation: CASSPGQGAGNTIYF.

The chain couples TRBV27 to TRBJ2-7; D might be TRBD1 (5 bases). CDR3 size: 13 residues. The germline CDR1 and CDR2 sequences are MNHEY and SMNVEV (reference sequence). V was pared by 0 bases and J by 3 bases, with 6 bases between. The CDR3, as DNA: TGTGCCAGCAGTTTATCGGACAACTACGAGCAGTACTTC. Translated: CASSLSDNYEQYF.

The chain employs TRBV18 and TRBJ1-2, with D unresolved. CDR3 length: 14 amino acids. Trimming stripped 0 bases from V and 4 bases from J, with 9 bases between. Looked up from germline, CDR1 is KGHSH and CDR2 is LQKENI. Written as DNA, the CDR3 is TGTGCCAGCTCACCACCGGTTAGTGGCTATGGCTACACCTTC. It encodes CASSPPVSGYGYTF.

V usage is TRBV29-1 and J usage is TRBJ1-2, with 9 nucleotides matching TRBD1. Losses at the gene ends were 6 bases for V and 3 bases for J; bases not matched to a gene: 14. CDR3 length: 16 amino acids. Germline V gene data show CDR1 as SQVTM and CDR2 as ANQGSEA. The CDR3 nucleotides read TGCAGCGTCCAGACAGGGGGATACTATAGGGACTATGGCTACACCTTC. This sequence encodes CSVQTGGYYRDYGYTF.

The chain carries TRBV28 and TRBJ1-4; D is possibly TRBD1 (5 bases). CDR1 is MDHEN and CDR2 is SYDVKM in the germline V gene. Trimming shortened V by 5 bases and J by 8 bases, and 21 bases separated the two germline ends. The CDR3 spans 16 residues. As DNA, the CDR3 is TGTGCCAGCAGTGCCGGAGGAGGGGCCTCCAGGGAAAAACTGTTTTTT. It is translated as CASSAGGGASREKLFF.

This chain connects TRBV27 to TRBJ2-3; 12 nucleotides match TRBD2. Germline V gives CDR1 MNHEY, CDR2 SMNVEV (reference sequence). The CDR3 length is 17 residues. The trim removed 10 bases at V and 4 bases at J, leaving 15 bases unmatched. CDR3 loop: CATSLLSSGRDSDTQYF. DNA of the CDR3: TGTGCCACCTCCCTTCTTTCTAGCGGGAGGGACTCAGATACGCAGTATTTT.

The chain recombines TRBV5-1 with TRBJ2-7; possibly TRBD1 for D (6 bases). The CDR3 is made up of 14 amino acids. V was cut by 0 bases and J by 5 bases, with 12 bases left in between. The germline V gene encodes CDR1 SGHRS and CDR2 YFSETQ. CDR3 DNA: TGCGCCAGCAGCTTGGGACAGGCACGGGACGAGCAGTACTTC. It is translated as CASSLGQARDEQYF.

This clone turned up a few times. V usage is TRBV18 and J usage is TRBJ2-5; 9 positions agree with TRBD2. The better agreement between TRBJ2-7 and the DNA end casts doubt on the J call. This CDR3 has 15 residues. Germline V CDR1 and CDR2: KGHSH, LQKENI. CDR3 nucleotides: TGTGCCAGCTCATCGGCGGGGGGGAGCTCCTACGAGCAGTACTTC. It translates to CASSSAGGSSYEQYF.

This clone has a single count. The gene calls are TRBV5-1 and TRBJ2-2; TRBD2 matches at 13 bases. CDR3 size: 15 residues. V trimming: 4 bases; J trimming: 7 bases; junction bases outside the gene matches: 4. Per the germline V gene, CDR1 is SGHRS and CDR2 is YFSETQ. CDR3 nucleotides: TGCGCCAGCAGCATAGGGACTAGCGGGGTCGGGGAGCTGTTTTTT. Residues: CASSIGTSGVGELFF.

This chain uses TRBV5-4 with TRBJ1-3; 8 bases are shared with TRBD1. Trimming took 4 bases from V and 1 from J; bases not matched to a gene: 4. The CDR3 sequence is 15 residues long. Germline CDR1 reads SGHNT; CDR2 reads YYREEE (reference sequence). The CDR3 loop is CASSPHRGSGNTIYF. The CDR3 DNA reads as TGTGCCAGCAGCCCTCACAGGGGGTCTGGAAACACCATATATTTT. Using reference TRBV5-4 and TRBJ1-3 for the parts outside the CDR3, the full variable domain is ETGVTQSPTHLIKTRGQQVTLRCSSQSGHNTVSWYQQALGQGPQFIFQYYREEENGRGNFPPRFSGLQFPNYSSELNVNALELDDSALYLCASSPHRGSGNTIYFGEGSWLTVV.

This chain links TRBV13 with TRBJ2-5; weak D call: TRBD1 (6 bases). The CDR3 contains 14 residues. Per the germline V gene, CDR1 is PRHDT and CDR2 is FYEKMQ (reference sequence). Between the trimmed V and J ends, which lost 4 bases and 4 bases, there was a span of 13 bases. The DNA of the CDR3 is TGTGCCAGCAGCTCCCGACAGGCTTCAGAGACCCAGTACTTC. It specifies CASSSRQASETQYF. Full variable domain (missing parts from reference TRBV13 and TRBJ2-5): AAGVIQSPRHLIKEKRETATLKCYPIPRHDTVYWYQQGPGQDPQFLISFYEKMQSDKGSIPDRFSAQQFSDYHSELNMSSLELGDSALYFCASSSRQASETQYFGPGTRLLVL.

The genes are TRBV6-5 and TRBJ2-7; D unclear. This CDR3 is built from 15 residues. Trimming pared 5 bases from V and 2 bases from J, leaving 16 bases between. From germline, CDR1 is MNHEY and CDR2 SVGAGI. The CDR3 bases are TGTGCCAGCAGTGGTGGTACCAGTCTGACCTACGAGCAGTACTTC. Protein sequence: CASSGGTSLTYEQYF.

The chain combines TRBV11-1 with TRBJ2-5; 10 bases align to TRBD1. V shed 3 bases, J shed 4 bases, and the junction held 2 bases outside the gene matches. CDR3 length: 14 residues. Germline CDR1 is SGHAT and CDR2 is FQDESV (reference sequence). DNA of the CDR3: TGTGCCAGCAGCTTTAGGACAGGGGGAGAGACCCAGTACTTC. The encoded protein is CASSFRTGGETQYF. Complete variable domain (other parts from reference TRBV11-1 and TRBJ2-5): EAEVAQSPRYKITEKSQAVAFWCDPISGHATLYWYRQILGQGPELLVQFQDESVVDDSQLPKDRFSAERLKGVDSTLKIQPAELGDSAMYLCASSFRTGGETQYFGPGTRLLVL.

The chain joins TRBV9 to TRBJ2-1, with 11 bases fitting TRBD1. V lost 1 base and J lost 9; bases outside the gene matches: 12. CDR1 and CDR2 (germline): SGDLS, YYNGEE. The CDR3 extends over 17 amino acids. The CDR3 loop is CASSVTTGTGGSGEQFF. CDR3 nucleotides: TGTGCCAGCAGCGTAACTACCGGGACAGGGGGTTCCGGTGAGCAGTTCTTC.

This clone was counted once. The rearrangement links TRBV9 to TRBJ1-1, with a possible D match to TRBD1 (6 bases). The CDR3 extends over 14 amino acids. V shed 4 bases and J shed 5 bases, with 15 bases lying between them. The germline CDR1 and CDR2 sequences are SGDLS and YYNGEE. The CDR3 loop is CASSPYPGETEAFF. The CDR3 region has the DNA TGTGCCAGCAGCCCTTACCCAGGGGAGACTGAAGCTTTCTTT.

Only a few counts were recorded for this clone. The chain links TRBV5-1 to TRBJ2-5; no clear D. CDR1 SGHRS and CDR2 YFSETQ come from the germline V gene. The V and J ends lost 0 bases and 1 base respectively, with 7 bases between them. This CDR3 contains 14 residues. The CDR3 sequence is CASSLASFQETQYF. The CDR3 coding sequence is TGCGCCAGCAGCTTGGCTTCCTTCCAAGAGACCCAGTACTTC.

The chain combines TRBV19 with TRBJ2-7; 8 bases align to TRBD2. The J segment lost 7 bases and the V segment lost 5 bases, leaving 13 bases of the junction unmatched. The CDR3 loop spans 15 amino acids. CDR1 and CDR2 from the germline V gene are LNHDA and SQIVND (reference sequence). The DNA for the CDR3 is TGTGCCAGTAGTCCACCCGGGACTAGTCGTTGGGAGCAGTACTTC. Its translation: CASSPPGTSRWEQYF.

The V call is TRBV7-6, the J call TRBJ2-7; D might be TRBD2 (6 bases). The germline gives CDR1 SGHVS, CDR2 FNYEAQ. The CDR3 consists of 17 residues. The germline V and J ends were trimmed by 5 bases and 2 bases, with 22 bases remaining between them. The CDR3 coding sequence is TGTGCCAGCAGCCGACCCCCCGGGGCTAGCGAAACCTACGAGCAGTACTTC. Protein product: CASSRPPGASETYEQYF.

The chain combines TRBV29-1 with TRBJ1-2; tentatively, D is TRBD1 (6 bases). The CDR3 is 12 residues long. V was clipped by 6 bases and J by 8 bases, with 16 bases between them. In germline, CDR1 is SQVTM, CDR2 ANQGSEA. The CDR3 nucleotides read TGCAGCGTAGGACAGCCATTCGAGGGCTACACCTTC. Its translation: CSVGQPFEGYTF.

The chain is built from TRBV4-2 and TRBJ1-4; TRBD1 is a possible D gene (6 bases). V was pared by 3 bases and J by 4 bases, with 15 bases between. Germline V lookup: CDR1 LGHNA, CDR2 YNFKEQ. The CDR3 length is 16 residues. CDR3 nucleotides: TGTGCCAGCAGCCATCCCCCGGGACAAATTAATGAAAAACTGTTTTTT. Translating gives CASSHPPGQINEKLFF.

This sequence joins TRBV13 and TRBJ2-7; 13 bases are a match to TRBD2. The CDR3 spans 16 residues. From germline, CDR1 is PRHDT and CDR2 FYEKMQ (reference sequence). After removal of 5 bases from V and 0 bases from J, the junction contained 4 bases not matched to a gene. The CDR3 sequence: CASSPRTSGSSYEQYF. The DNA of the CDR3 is TGTGCCAGCAGCCCCCGGACTAGCGGGAGCTCCTACGAGCAGTACTTC.

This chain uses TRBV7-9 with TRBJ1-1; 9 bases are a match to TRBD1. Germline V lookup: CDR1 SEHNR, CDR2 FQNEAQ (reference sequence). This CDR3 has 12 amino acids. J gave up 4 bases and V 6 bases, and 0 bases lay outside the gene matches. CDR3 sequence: CASRQGATEAFF. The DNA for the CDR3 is TGTGCCAGCAGACAGGGGGCCACTGAAGCTTTCTTT.